The rows below give T cell receptor beta chains drawn from one sample of a study of shared clonotypes between healthy human individuals. TCRdb keeps only in-frame clones here, not all; method: immunoSEQ multiplex PCR. The sample consists of 760,000 or so clones, around 96% of them appearing once. The sequenced sample consisted of naive CD8+ T cells sorted from blood. These receptors all come from a man aged 25 to 40 in good health. Both conserved end residues are part of each CDR3.

v_gene: TRBV7-8; CDR3aa: CASSLPSSGLDNEQFF
v_gene: TRBV19; CDR3aa: CASSFFENTEAFF
v_gene: TRBV9; CDR3aa: CASSVDVPLTDTQYF
v_gene: TRBV6-5; CDR3aa: CASSYKQMNTEAFF
v_gene: TRBV29-1; CDR3aa: CSVARSGSRLLETQYF
v_gene: TRBV19; CDR3aa: CASSVDRGNQPQHF
v_gene: TRBV28; CDR3aa: CASSLGVAHQPQHF
v_gene: TRBV11-3; CDR3aa: CASSLAPGQGYNEQFF
v_gene: TRBV18; CDR3aa: CASSLAGALDTQYF
v_gene: TRBV6-4; CDR3aa: CASSEIGSSYNEQFF
v_gene: TRBV27; CDR3aa: CASSLLRENYNEQFF
v_gene: TRBV4-1; CDR3aa: CASSQASSGKYLSYEQYF
v_gene: TRBV29-1; CDR3aa: CSVETAGSSEAFF
v_gene: TRBV5-1; CDR3aa: CASSPSKLAADTQYF
v_gene: TRBV11-2; CDR3aa: CASSLEGSGRRVEQFF
v_gene: TRBV6-1; CDR3aa: CASRERTSEYNEQFF
v_gene: TRBV18; CDR3aa: CASSHGTSGAGWVSYEQYF
v_gene: TRBV2; CDR3aa: CASRVGIGELFF
v_gene: TRBV14; CDR3aa: CASSPRRLDEQFF
v_gene: TRBV6-6; CDR3aa: CASTGGAGGSEQYF
v_gene: TRBV9; CDR3aa: CASGASRQYF
v_gene: TRBV4-1; CDR3aa: CASSDITTATNEKLFF
v_gene: TRBV30; CDR3aa: CAWEEDTYNEQFF
v_gene: TRBV7-6; CDR3aa: CASSPRWHEQFF
v_gene: TRBV19; CDR3aa: CASSRPGQGYTGYTF
v_gene: TRBV7-9; CDR3aa: CASSLVGEFSYEQYF
v_gene: TRBV4-2; CDR3aa: CASSQAGLREQYF
v_gene: TRBV30; CDR3aa: CAWSPDPGNQPQHF
v_gene: TRBV30; CDR3aa: CAWTGGLNSGNTIYF
v_gene: TRBV11-2; CDR3aa: CASSPGTRGLRYNEQFF
v_gene: TRBV19; CDR3aa: CASTTGYNQPQHF
v_gene: TRBV30; CDR3aa: CAWSENEQFF
v_gene: TRBV6-1; CDR3aa: CASSEAPGGIGTTDTQYF